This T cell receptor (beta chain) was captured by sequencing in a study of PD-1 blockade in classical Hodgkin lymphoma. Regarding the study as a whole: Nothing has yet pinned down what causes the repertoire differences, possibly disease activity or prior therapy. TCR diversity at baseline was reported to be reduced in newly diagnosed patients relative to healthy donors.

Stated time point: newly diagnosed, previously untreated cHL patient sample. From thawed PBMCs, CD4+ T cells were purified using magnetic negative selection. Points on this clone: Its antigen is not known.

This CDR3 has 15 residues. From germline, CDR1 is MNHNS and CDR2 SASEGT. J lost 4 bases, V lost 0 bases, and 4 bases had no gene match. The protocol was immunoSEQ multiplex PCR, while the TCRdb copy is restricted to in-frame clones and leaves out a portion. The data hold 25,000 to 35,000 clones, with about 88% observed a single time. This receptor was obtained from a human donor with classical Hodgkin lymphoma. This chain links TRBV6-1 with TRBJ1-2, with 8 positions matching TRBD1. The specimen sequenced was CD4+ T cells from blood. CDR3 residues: CASSEAWDRIYGYTF. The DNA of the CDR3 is TGTGCCAGCAGTGAAGCGTGGGACAGGATCTATGGCTACACCTTC.